These T cell receptor beta chains were read from a single sample in a study of CD8 T cells in Susac syndrome. TCRdb reprocessed the immunoSEQ multiplex PCR reads with MiXCR, giving one entry per CDR3 protein. The sample holds around 62,000 distinct CDR3 sequences, about 92% seen once. Source material: CD8+ T cells from PBMCs. The receptors here all came from a human donor in good health. Each CDR3 is given with its conserved first and last residue. The D gene is left open where the match is weak. Rows may omit the clone size; those that give it use once, few, many or a size class.

J: TRBJ1-2; size: -; V: TRBV6-5; D: -; DNA: TGTGCCAGCAGTTACACGGGGACCGCCTATGGCTACACCTTC; CDR3: CASSYTGTAYGYTF
J: TRBJ1-5; size: -; V: TRBV7-2; D: -; DNA: TGTGCCAGCAGCGGCGTCAATCAGCCCCAGCATTTT; CDR3: CASSGVNQPQHF
J: TRBJ2-1; size: once; V: TRBV12-3/TRBV12-4; D: TRBD1; DNA: TGTGCCAGCAGTATCACCCCCGGGACAGAAATAAGCGAGCAGTTCTTC; CDR3: CASSITPGTEISEQFF
J: TRBJ1-1; size: -; V: TRBV4-2; D: -; DNA: TGTGCCAGCAGCCATGGTACGGGGACTGAAGCTTTCTTT; CDR3: CASSHGTGTEAFF
J: TRBJ1-1; size: -; V: TRBV5-4; D: TRBD1; DNA: TGTGCCAGCAGCTTAGACAGGGTGGGGACTGAAGCTTTCTTT; CDR3: CASSLDRVGTEAFF
J: TRBJ2-1; size: few; V: TRBV29-1; D: -; DNA: TGCAGCGTTACGACACAGAGGGAGAATGAGCAGTTCTTC; CDR3: CSVTTQRENEQFF
J: TRBJ2-5; size: -; V: TRBV12-3/TRBV12-4; D: TRBD1; DNA: TGTGCCAGCAGTCCGGACAGGGGTACAAAGACCCAGTACTTC; CDR3: CASSPDRGTKTQYF
J: TRBJ2-3; size: -; V: TRBV12-3/TRBV12-4; D: TRBD1; DNA: TGTGCCAGCAGTTTCGGGACAGTCGGGGCAGATACGCAGTATTTT; CDR3: CASSFGTVGADTQYF
J: TRBJ2-1; size: -; V: TRBV19; D: TRBD2; DNA: TGTGCCAGTAAACTCTCCCCGGGGGGTCTCTACAATGAGCAGTTCTTC; CDR3: CASKLSPGGLYNEQFF
J: TRBJ1-2; size: -; V: TRBV4-3; D: -; DNA: TGCGCCAGCAGCCAAGAAAGATGGGCTAACTATGGCTACACCTTC; CDR3: CASSQERWANYGYTF
J: TRBJ2-7; size: once; V: TRBV7-9; D: -; DNA: TGTGCCAGCAGCTTAGATCTGAGATCCTACGAGCAGTACTTC; CDR3: CASSLDLRSYEQYF
J: TRBJ1-4; size: -; V: TRBV7-9; D: TRBD1; DNA: TGTGCCAGCAGCCAAGGACAGGGCACTAATGAAAAACTGTTTTTT; CDR3: CASSQGQGTNEKLFF
J: TRBJ1-2; size: -; V: TRBV5-4; D: -; DNA: TGTGCCAGCAGCCCTTCCGGTGGGAGCGGCTACACCTTC; CDR3: CASSPSGGSGYTF
J: TRBJ1-2; size: -; V: TRBV5-4; D: -; DNA: TGTGCCAGCAGTATCCAGACCAACTATGGCTACACCTTC; CDR3: CASSIQTNYGYTF
J: TRBJ2-1; size: -; V: TRBV7-8; D: TRBD1; DNA: TGTGCCAGTTCAGGGACAGGGATAGGCATCTACAATGAGCAGTTCTTC; CDR3: CASSGTGIGIYNEQFF
J: TRBJ2-1; size: few; V: TRBV6-5; D: TRBD1; DNA: TGTGCCAGCAGTCCTCAGGGGGATGAGCAGTTCTTC; CDR3: CASSPQGDEQFF
J: TRBJ2-7; size: -; V: TRBV29-1; D: TRBD1; DNA: TGCAGCGTTGAATCCGGACAGGGCTACGAGCAGTACTTC; CDR3: CSVESGQGYEQYF
J: TRBJ2-1; size: -; V: TRBV5-1; D: TRBD1; DNA: TGCGCCAGCAGCTTGTACCGGGACAGTGAGCAGTTCTTC; CDR3: CASSLYRDSEQFF
J: TRBJ2-1; size: -; V: TRBV20-1; D: -; DNA: TGCAGTGCTCACGGGTCGCTATACAATGAGCAGTTCTTC; CDR3: CSAHGSLYNEQFF
J: TRBJ1-1; size: once; V: TRBV7-9; D: -; DNA: TGTGCCAGCAGCTTAGCCGGGAGGAACACTGAAGCTTTCTTT; CDR3: CASSLAGRNTEAFF
J: TRBJ2-1; size: -; V: TRBV7-8; D: -; DNA: TGTGCCAGCAGCTTAGGGGTTACAGGGTCGTTTTTCGATGAGCAGTTCTTC; CDR3: CASSLGVTGSFFDEQFF
J: TRBJ1-2; size: once; V: TRBV11-2; D: TRBD1; DNA: TGTGCCAGCAGACCTGGGACAGGGTGGCGGTATGGCTACACCTTC; CDR3: CASRPGTGWRYGYTF
J: TRBJ2-1; size: -; V: TRBV2; D: -; DNA: TGTGCCCTCCCCCGGCGGGCGGGATACAATGAGCAGTTCTTC; CDR3: CALPRRAGYNEQFF
J: TRBJ2-5; size: -; V: TRBV6-2/TRBV6-3; D: -; DNA: TGTGCCAGCAGTTCAGACAGGATTCAAGAGACCCAGTACTTC; CDR3: CASSSDRIQETQYF
J: TRBJ1-1; size: -; V: TRBV27; D: -; DNA: TGTGCCAGCAGGGGTACAGGGAGCACTGAAGCTTTCTTT; CDR3: CASRGTGSTEAFF
J: TRBJ2-1; size: -; V: TRBV6-5; D: -; DNA: TGTGCCAGCAGTTCCTTTTCCTACAATGAGCAGTTCTTC; CDR3: CASSSFSYNEQFF
J: TRBJ1-2; size: -; V: TRBV12-3/TRBV12-4; D: TRBD1; DNA: TGTGCCAGCAGTCCATCGACAGGGACTTATGGCTACACCTTC; CDR3: CASSPSTGTYGYTF
J: TRBJ2-3; size: -; V: TRBV11-1; D: -; DNA: TGTGCCAGCAGCCCGATGACAGTGAGCACAGATACGCAGTATTTT; CDR3: CASSPMTVSTDTQYF
J: TRBJ2-3; size: -; V: TRBV6-2/TRBV6-3; D: TRBD1; DNA: TGTGCCAGCAGTTATTCGGGACAGGGGACCACAGATACGCAGTATTTT; CDR3: CASSYSGQGTTDTQYF
J: TRBJ2-1; size: -; V: TRBV4-3; D: TRBD1; DNA: TGCGCCAGCAGCCAAGATCTGGGACAGGTAAATGAGCAGTTCTTC; CDR3: CASSQDLGQVNEQFF
J: TRBJ1-5; size: -; V: TRBV6-1; D: -; DNA: TGTGCCAGCAGCTCTTGGACACATCGTAGGGAGTACCATCAGCCCCAGCATTTT; CDR3: CASSSWTHRREYHQPQHF
J: TRBJ1-2; size: -; V: TRBV6-2/TRBV6-3; D: -; DNA: TGTGCCAGCAGTTACCCGGGACGGGAGAACTATGGCTACACCTTC; CDR3: CASSYPGRENYGYTF
J: TRBJ2-7; size: few; V: TRBV6-1; D: -; DNA: TGTGCCAGCAGTGAAGTTGGGCTCTACGAGCAGTACTTC; CDR3: CASSEVGLYEQYF
J: TRBJ2-1; size: -; V: TRBV13; D: TRBD1; DNA: TGTGCCAGCAGCTTAGAGGGGGCCGACAGGGGGAATGAGCAGTTCTTC; CDR3: CASSLEGADRGNEQFF
J: TRBJ2-7; size: -; V: TRBV5-1; D: -; DNA: TGCGCCAGCAGCTTGGCCGGGTACCTGGGCTCCGAGCAGTACTTC; CDR3: CASSLAGYLGSEQYF
J: TRBJ1-2; size: once; V: TRBV7-9; D: -; DNA: TGTGCCAGCAGGATCGGCGCGATACAGGGTTACACCTTC; CDR3: CASRIGAIQGYTF
J: TRBJ1-2; size: -; V: TRBV29-1; D: -; DNA: TGCAGCGCCCTCCCCGGGGGAGTTCGCTATGGCTACACCTTC; CDR3: CSALPGGVRYGYTF